This T cell receptor (beta chain) was documented in a study of cytomegalovirus exposure and HLA in healthy donors. Overall study results and limits: Later on, an analysis found that several of the most significant clusters appeared to be linked to common viral pathogens, which included parvovirus B19. The study designated 164 TCR beta chains cytomegalovirus-associated. It was assumed in the presence/absence analyses that sequencing depth was roughly uniform across donors.

Note on this clone: Its specificity is not known.

V lost 5 bases to trimming and J lost 5 bases; unmatched junction nucleotides: 2. CDR3 length: 14 residues. Germline CDR1 SNHLY, CDR2 FYNNEI. Primers: 60 Vbeta forward and 13 Jbeta reverse. Generated by immunoSEQ multiplex PCR, the TCRdb table keeps only in-frame clones and is missing some. The repertoire holds around 140,000 clones, with roughly three quarters as singletons. The origin of this receptor is an older woman in good health and CMV-seronegative. What was sequenced was PBMCs. The chain links TRBV2 to TRBJ1-6, with 8 bases that match TRBD1. The chain's CDR3 is CASSYRGDNSPLHF. The DNA for the CDR3 is TGTGCCAGCAGTTACAGGGGGGATAATTCACCCCTCCACTTT.